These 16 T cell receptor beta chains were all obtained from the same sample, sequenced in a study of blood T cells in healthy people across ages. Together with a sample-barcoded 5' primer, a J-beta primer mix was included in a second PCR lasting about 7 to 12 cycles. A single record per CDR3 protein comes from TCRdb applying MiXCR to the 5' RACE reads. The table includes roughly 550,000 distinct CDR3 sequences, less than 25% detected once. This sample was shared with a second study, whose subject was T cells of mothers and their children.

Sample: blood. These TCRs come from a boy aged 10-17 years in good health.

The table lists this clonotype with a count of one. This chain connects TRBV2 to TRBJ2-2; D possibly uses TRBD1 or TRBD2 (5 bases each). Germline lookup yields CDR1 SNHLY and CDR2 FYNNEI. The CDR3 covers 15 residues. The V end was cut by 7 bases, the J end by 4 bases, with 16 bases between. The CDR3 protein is CASTGTGFVTGELFF. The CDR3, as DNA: TGTGCCAGCACCGGGACCGGGTTTGTCACCGGGGAGCTGTTTTTT.

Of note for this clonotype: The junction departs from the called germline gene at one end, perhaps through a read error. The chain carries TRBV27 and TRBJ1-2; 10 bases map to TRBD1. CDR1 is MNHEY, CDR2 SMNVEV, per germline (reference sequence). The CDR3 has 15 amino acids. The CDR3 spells CASSPRDDRGRGSTF. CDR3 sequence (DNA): TGTGCCAGCAGTCCACGCGATGACAGGGGGCGAGGCTCCACCTTC.

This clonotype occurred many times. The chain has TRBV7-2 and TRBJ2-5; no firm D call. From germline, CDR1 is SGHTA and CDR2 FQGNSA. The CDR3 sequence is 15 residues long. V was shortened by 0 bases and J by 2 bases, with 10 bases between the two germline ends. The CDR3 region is CASSLALTLQETQYF. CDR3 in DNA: TGTGCCAGCAGCTTAGCGCTAACTTTACAAGAGACCCAGTACTTC. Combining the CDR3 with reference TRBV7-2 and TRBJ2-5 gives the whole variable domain GAGVSQSPSNKVTEKGKDVELRCDPISGHTALYWYRQSLGQGLEFLIYFQGNSAPDKSGLPSDRFSAERTGGSVSTLTIQRTQQEDSAVYLCASSLALTLQETQYFGPGTRLLVL.

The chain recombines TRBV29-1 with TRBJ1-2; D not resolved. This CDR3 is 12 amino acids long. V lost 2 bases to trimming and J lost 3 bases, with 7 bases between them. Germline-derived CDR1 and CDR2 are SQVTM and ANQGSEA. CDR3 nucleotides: TGCAGCGTTGAAAGTACAGACTATGGCTACACCTTC. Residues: CSVESTDYGYTF.

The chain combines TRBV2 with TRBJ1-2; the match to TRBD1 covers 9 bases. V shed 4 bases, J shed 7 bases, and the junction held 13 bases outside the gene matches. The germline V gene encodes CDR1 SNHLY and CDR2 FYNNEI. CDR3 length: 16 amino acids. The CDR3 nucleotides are TGTGCCAGCAGTGGAGACAGGGGGGAAGCTTTCGCTGGCTACACCTTC. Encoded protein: CASSGDRGEAFAGYTF.

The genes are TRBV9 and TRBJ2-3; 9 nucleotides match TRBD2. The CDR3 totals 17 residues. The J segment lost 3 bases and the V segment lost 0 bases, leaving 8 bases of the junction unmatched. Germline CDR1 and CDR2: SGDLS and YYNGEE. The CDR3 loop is CASSVAREGLRTDTQYF. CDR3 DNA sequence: TGTGCCAGCAGCGTAGCGCGGGAGGGCCTCAGGACAGATACGCAGTATTTT. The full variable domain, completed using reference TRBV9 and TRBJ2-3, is DSGVTQTPKHLITATGQRVTLRCSPRSGDLSVYWYQQSLDQGLQFLIQYYNGEERAKGNILERFSAQQFPDLHSELNLSSLELGDSALYFCASSVAREGLRTDTQYFGPGTRLTVL.

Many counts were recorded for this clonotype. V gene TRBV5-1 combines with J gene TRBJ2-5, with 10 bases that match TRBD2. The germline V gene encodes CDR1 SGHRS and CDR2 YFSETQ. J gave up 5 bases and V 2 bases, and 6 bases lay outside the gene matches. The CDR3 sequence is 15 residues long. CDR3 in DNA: TGCGCCAGCAGCTTCCCAGCGGGGGGGTCGGAGACCCAGTACTTC. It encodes CASSFPAGGSETQYF.

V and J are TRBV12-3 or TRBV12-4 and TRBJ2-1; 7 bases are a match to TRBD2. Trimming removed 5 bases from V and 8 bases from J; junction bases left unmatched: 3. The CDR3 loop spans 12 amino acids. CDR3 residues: CASSPTSYEQFF. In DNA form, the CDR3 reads TGTGCCAGCAGTCCGACTAGCTATGAGCAGTTCTTC.

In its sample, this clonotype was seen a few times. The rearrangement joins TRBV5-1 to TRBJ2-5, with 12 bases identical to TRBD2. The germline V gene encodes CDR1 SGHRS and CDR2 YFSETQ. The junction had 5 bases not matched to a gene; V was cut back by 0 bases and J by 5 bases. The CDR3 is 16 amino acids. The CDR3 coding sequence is TGCGCCAGCAGCTTGGTTCCTAGCGGGGGGGCCGAGACCCAGTACTTC. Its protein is CASSLVPSGGAETQYF.

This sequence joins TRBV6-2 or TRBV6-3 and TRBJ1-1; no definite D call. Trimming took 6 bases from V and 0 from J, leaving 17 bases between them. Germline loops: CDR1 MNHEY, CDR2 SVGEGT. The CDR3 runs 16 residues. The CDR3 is CASRISHGAMNTEAFF. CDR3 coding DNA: TGTGCCAGCAGGATATCGCACGGAGCGATGAACACTGAAGCTTTCTTT.

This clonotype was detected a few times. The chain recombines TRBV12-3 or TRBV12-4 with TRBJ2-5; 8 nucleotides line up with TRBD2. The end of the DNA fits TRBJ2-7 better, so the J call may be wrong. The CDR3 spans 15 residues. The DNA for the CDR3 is TGTGCCAGCAGCCGCCCAGCGGGAGTGGGCTACGAGCAGTACTTC. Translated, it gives CASSRPAGVGYEQYF.

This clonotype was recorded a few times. The CDR3 region is CSVEYGWNEQYF. CDR3 DNA sequence: TGCAGCGTTGAATACGGGTGGAACGAGCAGTACTTC. The rearrangement links TRBV29-1 to TRBJ2-7; no reliable D call. Trimming removed 2 bases from V and 5 bases from J, with 10 bases in between. The CDR3 contains 12 residues. The germline V gene has CDR1 SQVTM and CDR2 ANQGSEA.

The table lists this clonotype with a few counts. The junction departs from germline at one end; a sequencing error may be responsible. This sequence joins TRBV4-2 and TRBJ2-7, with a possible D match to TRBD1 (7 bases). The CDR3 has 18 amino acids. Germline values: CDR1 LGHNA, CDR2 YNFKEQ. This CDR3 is CASSQESSTGVGGYEQYF. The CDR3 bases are TGTGCCAGCAGTCAAGAGAGCTCAACAGGGGTCGGGGGCTACGAGCAGTACTTC.

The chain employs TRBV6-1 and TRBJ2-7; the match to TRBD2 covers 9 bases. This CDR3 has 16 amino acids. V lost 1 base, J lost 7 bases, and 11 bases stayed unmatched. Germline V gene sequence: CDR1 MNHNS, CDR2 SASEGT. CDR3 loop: CASSEVAGASDGEQYF. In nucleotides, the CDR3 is TGTGCCAGCAGTGAAGTAGCGGGAGCCAGTGATGGGGAGCAGTACTTC.

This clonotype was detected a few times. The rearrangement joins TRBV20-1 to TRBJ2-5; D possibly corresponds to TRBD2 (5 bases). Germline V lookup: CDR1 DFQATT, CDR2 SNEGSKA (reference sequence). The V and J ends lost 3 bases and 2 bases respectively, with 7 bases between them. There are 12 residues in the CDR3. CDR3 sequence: CSARSGQETQYF. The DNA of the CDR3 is TGCAGTGCTAGGTCGGGACAAGAGACCCAGTACTTC.

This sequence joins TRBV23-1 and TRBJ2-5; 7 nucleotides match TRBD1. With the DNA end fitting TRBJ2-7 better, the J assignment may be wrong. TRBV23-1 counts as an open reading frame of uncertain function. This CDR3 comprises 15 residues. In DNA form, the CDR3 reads TGCGCCAGCCCTCAGGGGGTCCGACAGAACTACGAGCAGTACTTC. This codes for CASPQGVRQNYEQYF.